These 32 T cell receptor beta chains share one sample of origin, sequenced in a study of T-cell reconstitution after alpha-beta-depleted transplantation in children. A library of TCRbeta sequences, prepared with unique molecular identifiers, was generated. TCRdb re-called the PCR reads through MiXCR, storing one row per CDR3 protein. Of fewer than 550,000 distinct CDR3 sequences detected, about an eighth appear once; the ten largest clones hold 11% to 15%. The sample was PBMCs, mostly from graft donor cells, taken 180 days after TCRalphabeta/CD19-depleted stem cell transplant. The receptors originated from a female patient aged 2 to 10 who had a stem cell transplant for aplastic anemia, so the T cells may come from the graft donor.

V usage is TRBV28 and J usage is TRBJ2-2, with 9 bases identical to TRBD1. J was trimmed by 1 base and V by 6 bases; bases with no gene match: 15. The germline V gene encodes CDR1 MDHEN and CDR2 SYDVKM. The CDR3 is 19 residues long. The CDR3 DNA is TGTGCCAGCAGCACGATAGCGGACAGGGGCCTGTTGAACACCGGGGAGCTGTTTTTT. It is translated as CASSTIADRGLLNTGELFF.

This clonotype appeared a few times. CDR3 residues: CASSHGTVSNQPQHF. The CDR3 DNA reads TGTGCCAGCAGCCATGGGACGGTTAGCAATCAGCCCCAGCATTTT. The chain couples TRBV11-2 to TRBJ1-5; the D gene is possibly TRBD1 (5 bases). The CDR3 is made up of 15 amino acids. From germline, CDR1 is SGHAT and CDR2 FQNNGV. V was cut by 5 bases and J by 0 bases, with 11 bases left in between.

This clonotype appeared many times. V is TRBV18 and J is TRBJ1-1, with 8 bases fitting TRBD1. The CDR3 totals 13 residues. The trim removed 4 bases at V and 4 bases at J, leaving 2 bases unmatched. Germline V gene sequence: CDR1 KGHSH, CDR2 LQKENI. CDR3 sequence reads: CASSQTGGTEAFF. The CDR3 DNA sequence: TGTGCCAGCTCACAAACAGGGGGCACTGAAGCTTTCTTT.

The chain joins TRBV5-6 to TRBJ2-4; maybe TRBD2 (5 bases). This CDR3 contains 18 residues. Trimming pared 0 bases from V and 0 bases from J, leaving 16 bases between. Germline-derived CDR1 and CDR2 are SGHDT and YYEEEE. CDR3: CASSLAPGNQKAKNIQYF. The CDR3 DNA sequence: TGTGCCAGCAGCTTGGCTCCGGGAAACCAAAAAGCCAAAAACATTCAGTACTTC. Variable domain in full (rest from reference TRBV5-6 and TRBJ2-4): DAGVTQSPTHLIKTRGQQVTLRCSPKSGHDTVSWYQQALGQGPQFIFQYYEEEERQRGNFPDRFSGHQFPNYSSELNVNALLLGDSALYLCASSLAPGNQKAKNIQYFGAGTRLSVL.

The rearrangement links TRBV7-9 to TRBJ2-1; D may be TRBD2 (6 bases). Trimming cost V 1 base and J 1 base, with 14 bases left between them. Germline lookup yields CDR1 SEHNR and CDR2 FQNEAQ (reference sequence). CDR3 length equals 17 residues. The CDR3 loop is CASSLENGRLSYNEQFF. The DNA for the CDR3 is TGTGCCAGCAGCTTAGAAAACGGGAGACTTTCCTACAATGAGCAGTTCTTC. The full variable domain, completed using reference TRBV7-9 and TRBJ2-1, is DTGVSQNPRHKITKRGQNVTFRCDPISEHNRLYWYRQTLGQGPEFLTYFQNEAQLEKSRLLSDRFSAERPKGSFSTLEIQRTEQGDSAMYLCASSLENGRLSYNEQFFGPGTRLTVL.

CDR3 residues: CSARDWREANTGELFF. The CDR3 region has the DNA TGCAGTGCTAGAGATTGGAGGGAGGCGAACACCGGGGAGCTGTTTTTT. The rearrangement uses TRBV20-1 and TRBJ2-2; D perhaps matches TRBD2 (6 bases). Trimming pared 0 bases from V and 0 bases from J, leaving 11 bases between. Germline assignment: CDR1 DFQATT and CDR2 SNEGSKA (reference sequence). The CDR3 spans 16 residues.

This chain uses TRBV15 with TRBJ2-4; the D gene could be TRBD1 or TRBD2 (5 bases each). The germline gives CDR1 LNHNV, CDR2 YYDKDF (reference sequence). Trimming pared 0 bases from V and 1 base from J, leaving 10 bases between. The CDR3 contains 16 residues. The DNA for the CDR3 is TGTGCCACCAGCAGAGATGACTGGGGGGCCAAAAACATTCAGTACTTC. Translating gives CATSRDDWGAKNIQYF.

This clonotype was recorded many times. The V gene is TRBV7-2, the J gene TRBJ2-7; TRBD1 agrees at 7 bases. V gave up 4 bases and J gave up 2 bases; unmatched junction bases: 2. The CDR3 is made up of 13 amino acids. Looked up from germline, CDR1 is SGHTA and CDR2 is FQGNSA. The CDR3 nucleotides are TGTGCCAGCAGCTGTGACAGGGCCTACGAGCAGTACGTC. Protein sequence: CASSCDRAYEQYV.

As for this clonotype: Its ends do not fully match the called genes, so a read error is possible. The J gene is TRBJ2-4, the V gene TRBV20-1; TRBD1 matches 9 bases. There are 15 residues in the CDR3. The V gene's germline CDR1 is DFQATT and CDR2 SNEGSKA (reference sequence). CDR3 in amino acids: CCARVTGGTKNIQYF. As DNA, the CDR3 is TGCTGTGCTAGGGTTACAGGGGGCACCAAAAACATTCAGTACTTC.

This clonotype was detected only a few times. This chain links TRBV20-1 with TRBJ2-3; TRBD2 is a possible D gene (6 bases). The germline CDR1 and CDR2 sequences are DFQATT and SNEGSKA (reference sequence). Trimming cost V 5 bases and J 2 bases, with 14 bases left between them. This CDR3 is 14 amino acids long. CDR3 residues: CSAFRREPTDTQYF. CDR3 nucleotide sequence: TGCAGTGCTTTCCGGCGGGAACCCACAGATACGCAGTATTTT.

In its sample, this clonotype was seen a few times. The J gene is TRBJ2-3, the V gene TRBV10-3; D unresolved. The CDR3 is made up of 12 amino acids. The germline V gene encodes CDR1 ENHRY and CDR2 SYGVKD. Deletions cut 4 bases from V and 5 bases from J, with 7 bases between. The CDR3 region is CAISARGDTQYF. CDR3 coding DNA: TGTGCCATCAGTGCGCGAGGAGATACGCAGTATTTT.

This clonotype appeared many times. The gene calls are TRBV20-1 and TRBJ2-7, with TRBD1 as a possible D gene (5 bases). The CDR3 sequence is 16 residues long. V was trimmed by 0 bases and J by 0 bases, leaving 15 bases between them. Looked up from germline, CDR1 is DFQATT and CDR2 is SNEGSKA (reference sequence). Here the CDR3 reads CSARDMSGKGSYEQYF. DNA for the CDR3: TGCAGTGCTAGAGATATGTCAGGGAAGGGCTCCTACGAGCAGTACTTC.

The rearrangement uses TRBV7-3 and TRBJ1-1, with a weak D call TRBD1 (5 bases). V lost 5 bases and J 4 bases, leaving 14 bases between the germline ends. This CDR3 has 14 residues. Per the germline V gene, CDR1 is SGHTA and CDR2 is FQGTGA. The CDR3 region has the DNA TGTGCCAGCAGCCTGGGGGGGACGGGCACTGAAGCTTTCTTT. The encoded protein is CASSLGGTGTEAFF.

This clonotype came up a few times. The rearrangement uses TRBV29-1 and TRBJ2-3; 7 bases align to TRBD2. The trim removed 4 bases at V and 6 bases at J, leaving 10 bases unmatched. CDR3 length: 14 residues. CDR1 is SQVTM and CDR2 is ANQGSEA in the germline V gene. The CDR3 nucleotides are TGCAGCGTTGTAGTACTAGCGAGTCGGGATACGCAGTATTTT. Translated, it gives CSVVVLASRDTQYF.

This chain joins TRBV4-3 and TRBJ2-4; D unresolved. The germline CDR1 and CDR2 sequences are LGHNA and YSLEER. The CDR3 has 14 amino acids. V was shortened by 3 bases and J by 1 base, with 7 bases between the two germline ends. CDR3 DNA sequence: TGCGCCAGCAGCCAGGGTTTGGCCAAAAACATTCAGTACTTC. Protein sequence: CASSQGLAKNIQYF.

Only a few counts were recorded for this clonotype. This chain links TRBV7-2 with TRBJ2-7; 8 bases are a match to TRBD2. The CDR3 is 15 amino acids. With V trimmed by 6 bases and J by 2 bases, 9 bases remained unmatched. The germline CDR1 and CDR2 sequences are SGHTA and FQGNSA. This chain's CDR3 is CASSWEGGGTYEQYF. CDR3 coding DNA: TGTGCCAGCAGTTGGGAGGGCGGGGGGACCTACGAGCAGTACTTC. Supplemented by reference TRBV7-2 and TRBJ2-7, the full variable domain reads GAGVSQSPSNKVTEKGKDVELRCDPISGHTALYWYRQSLGQGLEFLIYFQGNSAPDKSGLPSDRFSAERTGGSVSTLTIQRTQQEDSAVYLCASSWEGGGTYEQYFGPGTRLTVT.

Concerning this clonotype itself: Given the absence of the conserved phenylalanine or tryptophan at the CDR3 end, a read error is likely. No DNA is shown, since the ends of the CDR3 on it are uncertain; the CDR3 is the one TCRdb lists. The V call is TRBV21-1, the J call TRBJ2-7; whether TRBD2, the table's D call, matches the DNA was not checked. TRBV21-1 represents a pseudogene. The CDR3 numbers 17 amino acids, ends counted. The CDR3 here is CASRSGGGPPRGYEQYA.

This clonotype appeared many times. The chain combines TRBV28 with TRBJ1-5, with D maybe TRBD1 (6 bases). The CDR3 is 16 amino acids. Trimming removed 6 bases at V and 2 bases at J, with 17 bases between. The germline gives CDR1 MDHEN, CDR2 SYDVKM. The CDR3 is CASRGAGEGGNQPQHF. CDR3 nucleotide sequence: TGTGCCAGCAGGGGGGCGGGGGAAGGAGGCAATCAGCCCCAGCATTTT.

With regard to this clonotype: Given a much more abundant clone one base away, this may be a read error. The genes are TRBV5-5 and TRBJ2-5; D unresolved. Trimming removed 4 bases from V and 5 bases from J, with 15 bases in between. The germline V gene has CDR1 SGHKS and CDR2 YYEKEE (reference sequence). The CDR3 spans 14 residues. The DNA for the CDR3 is TGTGCCAGCAGCCCTCGGCCCCCTACGGAGACCCAGTACTTC. Its translation: CASSPRPPTETQYF.

The chain carries TRBV5-8 and TRBJ2-1; TRBD2 agrees at 9 bases. The V gene end was trimmed by 0 bases and the J gene end by 7 bases; junction bases not matched to a gene: 5. The CDR3 runs to 15 residues. Germline V gives CDR1 SGHTS, CDR2 YDEGEE. The CDR3 nucleotides are TGTGCCAGCAGCTTGGGGCGGGAGGGCCTTAATGAGCAGTTCTTC. Protein sequence: CASSLGREGLNEQFF.

This clonotype was seen ten or more times. The chain uses TRBV5-1 and TRBJ2-5; D possibly corresponds to TRBD2 (6 bases). The length of the CDR3 is 16 residues. Trimming pared 4 bases from V and 1 base from J, leaving 17 bases between. Germline-derived CDR1 and CDR2 are SGHRS and YFSETQ. The DNA for the CDR3 is TGCGCCAGCAGCCCTGGGATTAGCGGCAGCCAAGAGACCCAGTACTTC. Translation gives CASSPGISGSQETQYF.

This clonotype was found many times. V gene TRBV10-3 combines with J gene TRBJ2-3; D is uncertain. Germline V CDR1 and CDR2: ENHRY, SYGVKD. V lost 7 bases and J lost 0, with 2 bases in between. The CDR3 contains 11 residues. CDR3: CAITSTDTQYF. The CDR3 DNA is TGTGCCATCACTAGCACAGATACGCAGTATTTT.

This clonotype was observed a few times. The chain combines TRBV29-1 with TRBJ2-2, with TRBD2 as a possible D gene (6 bases). CDR3 length: 16 amino acids. V was clipped by 7 bases and J by 5 bases, with 23 bases between them. Germline assignment: CDR1 SQVTM and CDR2 ANQGSEA. CDR3 sequence reads: CSARDLAWGETGELFF. CDR3 DNA sequence: TGCAGCGCCAGAGACTTGGCGTGGGGGGAAACCGGGGAGCTGTTTTTT.

Only a few counts were recorded for this clonotype. The rearrangement links TRBV19 to TRBJ2-5, with D possibly being TRBD2 (7 bases). The germline gives CDR1 LNHDA, CDR2 SQIVND (reference sequence). V dropped 8 bases and J dropped 1 base, with 20 bases sitting between them. CDR3 length equals 16 residues. CDR3 loop: CASLPTGGLIQETQYF. CDR3 in DNA: TGTGCCAGTCTTCCAACGGGGGGCCTAATCCAAGAGACCCAGTACTTC.

In its sample, this clonotype was seen a few times. V gene TRBV27 combines with J gene TRBJ2-2; 7 positions match TRBD2. V shed 3 bases, J shed 4 bases, and the junction held 11 bases outside the gene matches. CDR3 size: 17 residues. Per the germline V gene, CDR1 is MNHEY and CDR2 is SMNVEV (reference sequence). CDR3 sequence reads: CASSFFPGGSTTGELFF. The CDR3 region has the DNA TGTGCCAGCAGTTTCTTCCCCGGCGGGAGTACCACCGGGGAGCTGTTTTTT.

This clonotype was seen a handful of times. The gene calls are TRBV20-1 and TRBJ1-1; D possibly corresponds to TRBD1 (6 bases). The germline gives CDR1 DFQATT, CDR2 SNEGSKA (reference sequence). V was shortened by 6 bases and J by 0 bases, with 14 bases between the two germline ends. The CDR3 sequence is 14 residues long. CDR3 nucleotides: TGCAGTGCAACCAAAGGGGGGATGAACACTGAAGCTTTCTTT. This sequence encodes CSATKGGMNTEAFF.

This clonotype was picked up a small number of times. This chain uses TRBV5-1 with TRBJ1-3; D may be TRBD1 (6 bases). The V end was cut by 2 bases, the J end by 7 bases, with 16 bases between. The CDR3 loop spans 15 amino acids. Per germline, CDR1 SGHRS and CDR2 YFSETQ. CDR3 residues: CASSFLWGAENTIYF. The CDR3 DNA reads as TGCGCCAGCAGCTTTTTGTGGGGGGCCGAGAACACCATATATTTT. The full variable domain, with the rest looked up from reference TRBV5-1 and TRBJ1-3, is KAGVTQTPRYLIKTRGQQVTLSCSPISGHRSVSWYQQTPGQGLQFLFEYFSETQRNKGNFPGRFSGRQFSNSRSEMNVSTLELGDSALYLCASSFLWGAENTIYFGEGSWLTVV.

The J gene is TRBJ2-2, the V gene TRBV10-3, with D possibly matching TRBD2 (6 bases). Germline lookup yields CDR1 ENHRY and CDR2 SYGVKD. The CDR3 consists of 16 residues. V gave up 6 bases and J gave up 1 base, with 15 bases separating them. CDR3 in amino acids: CAIREPGLQNTGELFF. For the CDR3, the DNA is TGTGCCATCAGGGAACCGGGACTCCAGAACACCGGGGAGCTGTTTTTT.

The rearrangement joins TRBV12-3 or TRBV12-4 to TRBJ1-2; D possibly corresponds to TRBD1 (5 bases). Trimming took 5 bases from V and 4 from J, leaving 17 bases between them. The CDR3 sequence is 15 residues long. The CDR3 loop reads CASSPKGSGVYGYTF. CDR3 DNA sequence: TGTGCCAGCAGTCCCAAGGGGAGTGGGGTCTATGGCTACACCTTC.

In this sample, this clonotype turned up many times. This chain uses TRBV6-2 or TRBV6-3 with TRBJ2-1; no clear D. Trimming removed 0 bases from V and 15 bases from J, with 15 bases in between. CDR3 size: 13 residues. Germline CDR1 MNHEY, CDR2 SVGEGT. CDR3 protein: CASSYSAPPRGFF. The CDR3, as DNA: TGTGCCAGCAGTTACTCCGCCCCCCCAAGAGGGTTCTTC.

The chain recombines TRBV28 with TRBJ2-3; 9 bases are shared with TRBD2. Trimming took 6 bases from V and 6 from J; bases not matched to a gene: 16. The CDR3 contains 17 residues. CDR1 is MDHEN and CDR2 is SYDVKM in the germline V gene. For the CDR3, the DNA is TGTGCCAGCAGCCCTTTCTGGCGGGAGGGCCGGGGGGATACGCAGTATTTT. Amino acid sequence: CASSPFWREGRGDTQYF. Variable domain in full (rest from reference TRBV28 and TRBJ2-3): DVKVTQSSRYLVKRTGEKVFLECVQDMDHENMFWYRQDPGLGLRLIYFSYDVKMKEKGDIPEGYSVSREKKERFSLILESASTNQTSMYLCASSPFWREGRGDTQYFGPGTRLTVL.

This clonotype was detected a few times. The rearrangement joins TRBV30 to TRBJ2-7; TRBD1 is a possible D gene (7 bases). V shed 7 bases and J shed 1 base, with 29 bases lying between them. Germline loops: CDR1 GTSNPN, CDR2 SVGIG (reference sequence). The CDR3 totals 18 residues. CDR3 sequence reads: CAYDNSPTGRGWSYEQYV. The CDR3 DNA sequence: TGTGCCTACGATAATAGTCCGACAGGGCGGGGATGGTCCTACGAGCAGTACGTC.